This T cell receptor (beta chain) was profiled in a study of cytomegalovirus exposure and HLA in healthy donors. PCR employed 60 Vbeta and 13 Jbeta primers. Method: immunoSEQ multiplex PCR; TCRdb's copy keeps in-frame clones and lacks some. Of roughly 190,000 clones listed, roughly 90% are singletons. With respect to this clone: Its specificity is unknown.

The junction had 14 bases not matched to a gene; V was cut back by 7 bases and J by 0 bases. In germline, CDR1 is LNHDA, CDR2 SQIVND (reference sequence). The CDR3 contains 19 residues. Study-level points and caveats: Evidence from a later analysis indicated that most CMV-associated TCR beta chains looked HLA-restricted. A previous analysis found most TCR beta V segments productive roughly 87% or roughly 30% of the time.

The sequence derives from a boy between 2 and 15 years old in good health and CMV-seronegative. Sequencing was carried out using PBMCs. V and J are TRBV19 and TRBJ2-1; 11 bases match TRBD2. Here the CDR3 reads CASTLLAGASPSSYNEQFF. CDR3 nucleotides: TGTGCCAGTACCTTACTAGCGGGAGCTTCCCCCAGCTCCTACAATGAGCAGTTCTTC.